The 17 T cell receptor beta chains presented below share a single source sample, sequenced in a study of shared clonotypes between healthy human individuals. Here immunoSEQ multiplex PCR was the method, and the copy in TCRdb shows in-frame clones only, minus some. The sample has about 480,000 clones, around 79% seen once. The sample was PBMCs. These receptors were obtained from a woman aged 40 to 55 in good health. Some clones in this sample may be carry-over from other donors' samples.

The rearrangement joins TRBV9 to TRBJ1-5; D gene ambiguous. The V gene lost 2 bases and the J gene lost 0 bases, with 9 bases spanning the gap. Germline assignment: CDR1 SGDLS and CDR2 YYNGEE. The CDR3 covers 15 residues. CDR3 sequence reads: CASSVGDYSNQPQHF. CDR3 in DNA: TGTGCCAGCAGCGTTGGAGATTATAGCAATCAGCCCCAGCATTTT. Combining the CDR3 with reference TRBV9 and TRBJ1-5 gives the whole variable domain DSGVTQTPKHLITATGQRVTLRCSPRSGDLSVYWYQQSLDQGLQFLIQYYNGEERAKGNILERFSAQQFPDLHSELNLSSLELGDSALYFCASSVGDYSNQPQHFGDGTRLSIL.

This chain uses TRBV5-6 with TRBJ1-3; perhaps TRBD1 as D (5 bases). Germline V CDR1 and CDR2: SGHDT, YYEEEE. Trimming shortened V by 2 bases and J by 0 bases, and 12 bases separated the two germline ends. CDR3 length equals 16 residues. CDR3 amino acids: CASSLWGRSSGNTIYF. CDR3 coding DNA: TGTGCCAGCAGCTTATGGGGCAGGAGCTCTGGAAACACCATATATTTT.

The gene calls are TRBV15 and TRBJ2-7; D uncertain. This CDR3 is built from 15 residues. Germline V gene data show CDR1 as LNHNV and CDR2 as YYDKDF (reference sequence). Trimming pared 0 bases from V and 2 bases from J, leaving 11 bases between. The CDR3 bases are TGTGCCACCAGCAGAGATTCGGGTGGCGCCTACGAGCAGTACTTC. Amino acid sequence: CATSRDSGGAYEQYF. The whole variable domain, filled in from reference TRBV15 and TRBJ2-7, reads DAMVIQNPRYQVTQFGKPVTLSCSQTLNHNVMYWYQQKSSQAPKLLFHYYDKDFNNEADTPDNFQSRRPNTSFCFLDIRSPGLGDTAMYLCATSRDSGGAYEQYFGPGTRLTVT.

This chain joins TRBV11-2 and TRBJ2-1; 11 bases agree with TRBD2. V dropped 1 base and J dropped 9; count of bases not matched to a gene: 14. The CDR3 is 18 residues long. CDR1 is SGHAT, CDR2 FQNNGV, per germline. The chain's CDR3 is CASSLGRLLAGVPSEQFF. Written as DNA, the CDR3 is TGTGCCAGCAGCTTAGGAAGGTTACTAGCGGGAGTACCCAGTGAGCAGTTCTTC. The full variable domain, with the rest looked up from reference TRBV11-2 and TRBJ2-1, is EAGVAQSPRYKIIEKRQSVAFWCNPISGHATLYWYQQILGQGPKLLIQFQNNGVVDDSQLPKDRFSAERLKGVDSTLKIQPAKLEDSAVYLCASSLGRLLAGVPSEQFFGPGTRLTVL.

The rearrangement joins TRBV10-3 to TRBJ2-7; D might be TRBD1 or TRBD2, each matching 5 bases. CDR1 ENHRY and CDR2 SYGVKD come from the germline V gene. The V gene lost 3 bases and the J gene lost 4 bases, with 13 bases spanning the gap. The CDR3 runs 14 residues. CDR3 in DNA: TGTGCCATCAGTGAAGGGGCCGAGGGGTACGAGCAGTACTTC. Translation: CAISEGAEGYEQYF.

The rearrangement uses TRBV27 and TRBJ2-7, with 7 bases matching TRBD1. V shed 0 bases and J 4 bases; nucleotides not matched to a gene: 15. Germline values: CDR1 MNHEY, CDR2 SMNVEV (reference sequence). The CDR3 contains 18 residues. CDR3 sequence reads: CASSLSPKPEDRVYEQYF. CDR3 DNA: TGTGCCAGCAGTTTATCCCCAAAACCCGAAGACAGGGTGTACGAGCAGTACTTC.

V and J are TRBV28 and TRBJ2-7; the D call may be TRBD1 or TRBD2 (5 bases each). CDR3 size: 13 residues. V was clipped by 8 bases and J by 2 bases, with 13 bases between them. Germline lookup yields CDR1 MDHEN and CDR2 SYDVKM. CDR3 sequence: CASRGTSTYEQYF. The CDR3, as DNA: TGTGCCAGCCGGGGCACTTCTACCTACGAGCAGTACTTC.

The V gene is TRBV21-1, the J gene TRBJ2-1; no DNA check was done on the table's D call, TRBD1. TRBV21-1 is a pseudogene segment. The CDR3 covers 19 residues. CDR3 nucleotides: TGTGCCAGCAGCAAAGGGGTTCCGGGACAGAGTGAGCTAGTGGGTGAGCAGTTCTTC. Protein product: CASSKGVPGQSELVGEQFF.

This rearrangement joins TRBV30 to TRBJ2-1; tentative D call: TRBD2 (5 bases). The germline V and J ends were trimmed by 1 base and 12 bases, with 13 bases remaining between them. The CDR3 runs to 12 residues. Germline-derived CDR1 and CDR2 are GTSNPN and SVGIG (reference sequence). The CDR3 DNA sequence: TGTGCCTGGAGTGGGGTTACTAGTACGCAGTTCTTC. Translated, it gives CAWSGVTSTQFF.

As regards this clone: A junction end diverges from the germline sequence, so it may reflect a read error. This chain uses TRBV30 with TRBJ2-3, with 9 bases aligning to TRBD2. The length of the CDR3 is 16 residues. Germline loops: CDR1 GTSNPN, CDR2 SVGIG (reference sequence). The CDR3 DNA reads as TGTGCCTGGAGTAAAGGACTAGCGCATAGCACAGATACGCATTATTTT. As protein: CAWSKGLAHSTDTHYF.

The chain recombines TRBV4-1 with TRBJ2-3; TRBD2 might be the D (6 bases). The CDR3 loop spans 15 amino acids. Trimming removed 3 bases at V and 6 bases at J, with 16 bases between. Germline values: CDR1 MGHRA, CDR2 YSYEKL. The CDR3 DNA reads as TGCGCCAGCAGCCAGGGAGGTACCACAAAGGATACGCAGTATTTT. The encoded protein is CASSQGGTTKDTQYF.

This chain links TRBV4-3 with TRBJ2-7; 7 positions agree with TRBD1. This CDR3 region has 13 residues. Germline V lookup: CDR1 LGHNA, CDR2 YSLEER. J gave up 2 bases and V 3 bases, and 1 base lay outside the gene matches. CDR3 nucleotides: TGCGCCAGCAGCCAGGGACAGACCTACGAGCAGTACTTC. Encoded protein: CASSQGQTYEQYF.

The chain has TRBV19 and TRBJ2-1; D is unclear. The CDR3 totals 12 residues. Trimming removed 4 bases from V and 4 bases from J, with 5 bases in between. The germline V gene encodes CDR1 LNHDA and CDR2 SQIVND (reference sequence). The CDR3 here is CASSKVYNEQFF. CDR3 sequence (DNA): TGTGCCAGTAGTAAAGTGTACAATGAGCAGTTCTTC.

The gene calls are TRBV27 and TRBJ2-6; TRBD1 is a possible D gene (5 bases). Germline values: CDR1 MNHEY, CDR2 SMNVEV (reference sequence). This CDR3 contains 16 residues. V gave up 4 bases and J gave up 2 bases, with 12 bases separating them. The CDR3, as DNA: TGTGCCAGCAGTTCCTGGCAGGGAACTGGGGCCAACGTCCTGACTTTC. This translates into CASSSWQGTGANVLTF.

The chain has TRBV9 and TRBJ2-3; maybe TRBD2 (6 bases). Germline V gene lookup returns CDR1 SGDLS and CDR2 YYNGEE. V lost 3 bases, J lost 2 bases, and 13 bases lay in between. The CDR3 extends over 15 amino acids. CDR3 sequence: CASSGRDFTTDTQYF. The CDR3 coding sequence is TGTGCCAGCAGCGGCCGGGACTTCACCACAGATACGCAGTATTTT.

Only a few counts were recorded for this clone. The CDR3 loop reads CASSRGQDQPQHF. The CDR3, as DNA: TGTGCCAGCAGCCGTGGACAAGACCAGCCCCAGCATTTT. The chain uses TRBV7-6 and TRBJ1-5, with a weak D call TRBD1 (5 bases). The CDR3 loop spans 13 amino acids. V was cut by 5 bases and J by 7 bases, with 12 bases left in between. Germline V gene lookup returns CDR1 SGHVS and CDR2 FNYEAQ.

The chain recombines TRBV10-3 with TRBJ1-2; the D gene is possibly TRBD1 (6 bases). Germline assignment: CDR1 ENHRY and CDR2 SYGVKD. V was shortened by 11 bases and J by 3 bases, with 13 bases between the two germline ends. There are 12 residues in the CDR3. The CDR3 here is CASQGGDYGYTF. In DNA form, the CDR3 reads TGTGCCTCACAGGGTGGGGACTATGGCTACACCTTC.